Listed below are T cell receptor beta chains from one sample, sequenced in a study of siplizumab effects on memory and regulatory T cells. Profiled with immunoSEQ multiplex PCR; TCRdb holds only in-frame clones, not every one. The data contain more than 95,000 clones, 93% of them seen just once; the ten biggest clones take up 0.62%. Input material: Tregs sorted from blood. These receptors came from a human donor in good health. CDR3s include the opening cysteine and the closing phenylalanine or tryptophan. The order of the fields is CDR3 length, V gene, D gene, clone size, J gene, CDR3 protein, CDR3 DNA. A D gene is named only where the DNA matches it firmly. Clone size, where shown, is once, few, many, or a class for clones that have expanded.

cdr3_length: 16
v_call: TRBV19
d_call: NA
clone_size: NA
j_call: TRBJ2-2
cdr3_aa: CASSPGLRRDSGELFF
cdr3_nt: TGTGCCAGTAGTCCTGGACTTAGGAGGGATTCCGGGGAGCTGTTTTTT

cdr3_length: 14
v_call: TRBV4-1
d_call: NA
clone_size: once
j_call: TRBJ1-4
cdr3_aa: CASSPLGLPEKLFF
cdr3_nt: TGCGCCAGCAGCCCCCTGGGCTTACCCGAAAAACTGTTTTTT

cdr3_length: 14
v_call: TRBV27
d_call: TRBD1
clone_size: NA
j_call: TRBJ2-7
cdr3_aa: CASSETGTGYEQYF
cdr3_nt: TGTGCCAGCAGCGAAACGGGGACAGGCTACGAGCAGTACTTC

cdr3_length: 13
v_call: TRBV11-3
d_call: NA
clone_size: once
j_call: TRBJ2-5
cdr3_aa: CASSLELGETQYF
cdr3_nt: TGTGCCAGCAGCTTAGAGCTAGGGGAGACCCAGTACTTC

cdr3_length: 14
v_call: TRBV6-1
d_call: NA
clone_size: NA
j_call: TRBJ1-2
cdr3_aa: CASSETGDGNGYTF
cdr3_nt: TGTGCCAGCAGTGAAACAGGTGATGGAAATGGCTACACCTTC

cdr3_length: 13
v_call: TRBV5-4
d_call: NA
clone_size: NA
j_call: TRBJ1-4
cdr3_aa: CASRRNGGEKLFF
cdr3_nt: TGTGCCAGCAGACGAAACGGGGGGGAAAAACTGTTTTTT

cdr3_length: 14
v_call: TRBV7-9
d_call: NA
clone_size: NA
j_call: TRBJ1-1
cdr3_aa: CASSLGRSYTEAFF
cdr3_nt: TGTGCCAGCAGCTTGGGACGGTCCTACACTGAAGCTTTCTTT

cdr3_length: 16
v_call: TRBV7-2
d_call: TRBD2
clone_size: NA
j_call: TRBJ2-1
cdr3_aa: CASSLVAGAGYNEQFF
cdr3_nt: TGTGCCAGCAGCTTAGTGGCGGGAGCTGGATACAATGAGCAGTTCTTC

cdr3_length: 13
v_call: TRBV5-6
d_call: NA
clone_size: NA
j_call: TRBJ1-5
cdr3_aa: CASSRGAGQPQHF
cdr3_nt: TGTGCCAGCAGTCGGGGGGCGGGCCAGCCCCAGCATTTT

cdr3_length: 15
v_call: TRBV10-3
d_call: NA
clone_size: NA
j_call: TRBJ2-1
cdr3_aa: CAISDRGPPGDEQFF
cdr3_nt: TGTGCCATCAGCGACCGTGGGCCCCCCGGAGATGAGCAGTTCTTC

cdr3_length: 13
v_call: TRBV5-1
d_call: TRBD1
clone_size: NA
j_call: TRBJ1-2
cdr3_aa: CASQGAGDYGYTF
cdr3_nt: TGCGCCAGCCAGGGGGCTGGGGACTATGGCTACACCTTC

cdr3_length: 12
v_call: TRBV7-2
d_call: NA
clone_size: NA
j_call: TRBJ2-3
cdr3_aa: CASSIVTDTQYF
cdr3_nt: TGTGCCAGCAGCATAGTCACAGATACGCAGTATTTT

cdr3_length: 12
v_call: TRBV5-5
d_call: TRBD1
clone_size: NA
j_call: TRBJ1-2
cdr3_aa: CASSRRDSGYTF
cdr3_nt: TGTGCCAGCAGCCGACGGGACAGTGGCTACACCTTC

cdr3_length: 13
v_call: TRBV5-1
d_call: NA
clone_size: few
j_call: TRBJ1-6
cdr3_aa: CASSFDRASPLHF
cdr3_nt: TGCGCCAGCAGCTTCGATAGGGCTTCACCCCTCCACTTT

cdr3_length: 14
v_call: TRBV10-3
d_call: TRBD1
clone_size: few
j_call: TRBJ1-5
cdr3_aa: CAISGTGGNQPQHF
cdr3_nt: TGTGCCATCAGCGGGACAGGGGGTAATCAGCCCCAGCATTTT

cdr3_length: 16
v_call: TRBV2
d_call: NA
clone_size: NA
j_call: TRBJ2-3
cdr3_aa: CASSGGHGRGTDTQYF
cdr3_nt: TGTGCCAGCAGTGGTGGTCACGGGCGGGGCACAGATACGCAGTATTTT

cdr3_length: 15
v_call: TRBV6-1
d_call: NA
clone_size: NA
j_call: TRBJ1-1
cdr3_aa: CASSELATALTEAFF
cdr3_nt: TGTGCCAGCAGTGAATTGGCGACAGCCCTAACGGAAGCTTTCTTT

cdr3_length: 13
v_call: TRBV27
d_call: TRBD1
clone_size: NA
j_call: TRBJ2-5
cdr3_aa: CASRATGMETQYF
cdr3_nt: TGTGCCAGCAGAGCGACAGGGATGGAGACCCAGTACTTC

cdr3_length: 13
v_call: TRBV11-2
d_call: TRBD2
clone_size: NA
j_call: TRBJ2-2
cdr3_aa: CASSSSGVGELFF
cdr3_nt: TGTGCCAGCAGTTCTAGCGGGGTCGGGGAGCTGTTTTTT

cdr3_length: 16
v_call: TRBV30
d_call: NA
clone_size: NA
j_call: TRBJ2-1
cdr3_aa: CAWSGAGTSSYNEQFF
cdr3_nt: TGTGCCTGGAGTGGGGCCGGGACAAGCTCCTACAATGAGCAGTTCTTC

cdr3_length: 16
v_call: TRBV5-1
d_call: TRBD2
clone_size: NA
j_call: TRBJ2-3
cdr3_aa: CASSSGTSGSADTQYF
cdr3_nt: TGCGCCAGCAGCTCGGGGACTAGCGGGAGCGCAGATACGCAGTATTTT

cdr3_length: 15
v_call: TRBV6-1
d_call: TRBD1
clone_size: NA
j_call: TRBJ2-2
cdr3_aa: CASRLDRESTGELFF
cdr3_nt: TGTGCCAGCAGATTGGACAGGGAGAGCACCGGGGAGCTGTTTTTT

cdr3_length: 15
v_call: TRBV29-1
d_call: TRBD1
clone_size: NA
j_call: TRBJ1-5
cdr3_aa: CSVTTGARSNQPQHF
cdr3_nt: TGCAGCGTTACGACAGGGGCGAGGAGCAATCAGCCCCAGCATTTT

cdr3_length: 15
v_call: TRBV19
d_call: TRBD2
clone_size: NA
j_call: TRBJ2-1
cdr3_aa: CASSPMGGTRNEQFF
cdr3_nt: TGTGCCAGTAGCCCCATGGGAGGGACGCGAAATGAGCAGTTCTTC

cdr3_length: 12
v_call: TRBV18
d_call: NA
clone_size: NA
j_call: TRBJ2-1
cdr3_aa: CASSSAGTEQFF
cdr3_nt: TGTGCCAGCTCCTCCGCAGGGACGGAGCAGTTCTTC

cdr3_length: 15
v_call: TRBV15
d_call: NA
clone_size: NA
j_call: TRBJ2-5
cdr3_aa: CATSRDPYGTETQYF
cdr3_nt: TGTGCCACCAGCAGAGATCCCTATGGTACGGAGACCCAGTACTTC

cdr3_length: 13
v_call: TRBV4-2
d_call: NA
clone_size: NA
j_call: TRBJ1-5
cdr3_aa: CASSQQSDQPQHF
cdr3_nt: TGTGCCAGCAGCCAACAGAGCGACCAGCCCCAGCATTTT

cdr3_length: 12
v_call: TRBV6-5
d_call: NA
clone_size: NA
j_call: TRBJ1-5
cdr3_aa: CASRGQNQPQHF
cdr3_nt: TGTGCCAGCCGAGGTCAGAATCAGCCCCAGCATTTT

cdr3_length: 13
v_call: TRBV7-9
d_call: NA
clone_size: NA
j_call: TRBJ1-1
cdr3_aa: CASSLPDHTEAFF
cdr3_nt: TGTGCCAGCAGCTTACCAGACCACACTGAAGCTTTCTTT

cdr3_length: 15
v_call: TRBV19
d_call: NA
clone_size: once
j_call: TRBJ1-1
cdr3_aa: CASSFSTVMNTEAFF
cdr3_nt: TGTGCCAGTAGTTTCTCGACAGTGATGAACACTGAAGCTTTCTTT

cdr3_length: 14
v_call: TRBV7-2
d_call: NA
clone_size: NA
j_call: TRBJ1-1
cdr3_aa: CASSRRLKNTEAFF
cdr3_nt: TGTGCCAGCAGCCGTAGGCTGAAGAACACTGAAGCTTTCTTT

cdr3_length: 15
v_call: TRBV5-1
d_call: NA
clone_size: NA
j_call: TRBJ1-1
cdr3_aa: CASSLAAGTGTEAFF
cdr3_nt: TGCGCCAGCAGCTTGGCGGCAGGGACGGGCACTGAAGCTTTCTTT

cdr3_length: 13
v_call: TRBV10-1
d_call: TRBD1
clone_size: NA
j_call: TRBJ2-1
cdr3_aa: CASSVTGNTEQFF
cdr3_nt: TGCGCCAGCAGTGTGACAGGGAATACTGAGCAGTTCTTC

cdr3_length: 17
v_call: TRBV5-1
d_call: NA
clone_size: NA
j_call: TRBJ1-2
cdr3_aa: CASSLEGWVISNYGYTF
cdr3_nt: TGCGCCAGCAGCTTGGAGGGTTGGGTAATTAGCAACTATGGCTACACCTTC

cdr3_length: 14
v_call: TRBV5-1
d_call: NA
clone_size: NA
j_call: TRBJ1-3
cdr3_aa: CASSLVGQGNTIYF
cdr3_nt: TGCGCCAGCAGCTTGGTAGGCCAAGGAAACACCATATATTTT

cdr3_length: 15
v_call: TRBV7-8
d_call: TRBD2
clone_size: NA
j_call: TRBJ2-1
cdr3_aa: CASSLVAGVSNEQFF
cdr3_nt: TGTGCCAGCAGCTTAGTAGCGGGAGTCAGCAATGAGCAGTTCTTC

cdr3_length: 19
v_call: TRBV23-1
d_call: NA
clone_size: NA
j_call: TRBJ2-1
cdr3_aa: CASSQSSGVLREGHNEQFF
cdr3_nt: TGCGCCAGCAGTCAATCATCAGGGGTGTTGAGGGAGGGCCATAATGAGCAGTTCTTC

cdr3_length: 14
v_call: TRBV29-1
d_call: TRBD1
clone_size: NA
j_call: TRBJ2-5
cdr3_aa: CSVSPGTGSKTQYF
cdr3_nt: TGCAGCGTTAGCCCCGGGACAGGGTCGAAGACCCAGTACTTC

cdr3_length: 15
v_call: TRBV19
d_call: NA
clone_size: NA
j_call: TRBJ2-3
cdr3_aa: CASSRGGGEMNTQYF
cdr3_nt: TGTGCCAGTAGCCGCGGCGGCGGGGAAATGAATACGCAGTATTTT

cdr3_length: 12
v_call: TRBV11-1
d_call: NA
clone_size: NA
j_call: TRBJ2-4
cdr3_aa: CASSGVENIQYF
cdr3_nt: TGTGCCAGCTCGGGGGTTGAAAACATTCAGTACTTC

cdr3_length: 14
v_call: TRBV6-1
d_call: TRBD2
clone_size: once
j_call: TRBJ2-3
cdr3_aa: CASRRGGPTDTQYF
cdr3_nt: TGTGCCAGCAGGCGGGGGGGTCCCACAGATACGCAGTATTTT

cdr3_length: 12
v_call: TRBV10-2
d_call: NA
clone_size: NA
j_call: TRBJ1-2
cdr3_aa: CAIRTLDDGYTF
cdr3_nt: TGCGCCATCAGGACACTTGATGATGGCTACACCTTC

cdr3_length: 10
v_call: TRBV20-1
d_call: NA
clone_size: NA
j_call: TRBJ1-1
cdr3_aa: CSARVGTAIF
cdr3_nt: TGCAGTGCTAGAGTCGGGACGGCGATATTT

cdr3_length: 13
v_call: TRBV29-1
d_call: TRBD2
clone_size: NA
j_call: TRBJ2-1
cdr3_aa: CSVGAGGPGEQFF
cdr3_nt: TGCAGCGTTGGTGCGGGAGGGCCTGGTGAGCAGTTCTTC

cdr3_length: 13
v_call: TRBV14
d_call: NA
clone_size: NA
j_call: TRBJ1-1
cdr3_aa: CASSQDLGTEAFF
cdr3_nt: TGTGCCAGCAGCCAAGATCTTGGGACTGAAGCTTTCTTT

cdr3_length: 12
v_call: TRBV29-1
d_call: NA
clone_size: NA
j_call: TRBJ1-2
cdr3_aa: CSVHDRFYGYTF
cdr3_nt: TGCAGCGTCCACGACAGGTTTTATGGCTACACCTTC